These 3 T cell receptor beta chains share one sample of origin, sequenced in a study of cytotoxic CD8 clonotypes in ibrutinib-treated CLL. Some clones are missing from TCRdb's copy, which holds only in-frame ones; the method was immunoSEQ multiplex PCR. The sample records 30,000 or so clones, roughly 57% being singletons. The material sequenced was PBMCs, taken before ibrutinib treatment. The receptors shown here come from a human donor with chronic lymphocytic leukemia.

The CDR3 sequence is CASSPPGRPEKLFF. CDR3 bases: TGCGCCAGCAGTCCCCCGGGGCGGCCTGAAAAACTGTTTTTT. The chain carries TRBV5-1 and TRBJ1-4; D perhaps matches TRBD1 (5 bases). CDR1 is SGHRS, CDR2 YFSETQ, per germline. V was cut by 5 bases and J by 7 bases, with 15 bases left in between. There are 14 residues in the CDR3.

The chain is built from TRBV7-3 and TRBJ2-7; D may be TRBD2 (6 bases). V was clipped by 5 bases and J by 6 bases, with 14 bases between them. CDR3 length: 13 residues. Germline CDR1 is SGHTA and CDR2 is FQGTGA. CDR3 sequence: CASSQMTSSEQYF. In nucleotides, the CDR3 is TGTGCCAGCAGCCAAATGACTAGTTCCGAGCAGTACTTC. Filled out from reference TRBV7-3 and TRBJ2-7, the complete variable domain reads GAGVSQTPSNKVTEKGKYVELRCDPISGHTALYWYRQSLGQGPEFLIYFQGTGAADDSGLPNDRFFAVRPEGSVSTLKIQRTERGDSAVYLCASSQMTSSEQYFGPGTRLTVT.

The CDR3 sequence: CASKKRGDTGELFF. CDR3 sequence (DNA): TGTGCCAGCAAGAAGCGGGGGGACACCGGGGAGCTGTTTTTT. The chain is built from TRBV2 and TRBJ2-2; 9 bases are a match to TRBD2. Looked up from germline, CDR1 is SNHLY and CDR2 is FYNNEI. The ends lost 7 bases at V and 3 bases at J; junction bases unmatched: 3. This CDR3 comprises 14 residues.